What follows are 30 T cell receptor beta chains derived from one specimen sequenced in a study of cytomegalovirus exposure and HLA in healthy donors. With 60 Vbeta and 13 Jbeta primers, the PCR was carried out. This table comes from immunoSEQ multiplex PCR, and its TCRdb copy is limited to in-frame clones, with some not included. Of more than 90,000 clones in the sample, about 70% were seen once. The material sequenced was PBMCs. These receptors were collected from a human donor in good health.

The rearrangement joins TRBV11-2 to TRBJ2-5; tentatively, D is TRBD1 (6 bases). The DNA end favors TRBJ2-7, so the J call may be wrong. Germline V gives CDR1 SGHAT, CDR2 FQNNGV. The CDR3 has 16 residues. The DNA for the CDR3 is TGTGCCAGCAGCTCAGGGGCTGGGGTTGTGTCCTACGAGCAGTACTTC. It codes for CASSSGAGVVSYEQYF.

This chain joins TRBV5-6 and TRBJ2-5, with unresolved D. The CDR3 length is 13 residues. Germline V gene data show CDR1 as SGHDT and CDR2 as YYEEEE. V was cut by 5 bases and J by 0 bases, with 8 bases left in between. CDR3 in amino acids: CASSPSNQETQYF. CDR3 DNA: TGTGCCAGCAGTCCTAGTAACCAAGAGACCCAGTACTTC.

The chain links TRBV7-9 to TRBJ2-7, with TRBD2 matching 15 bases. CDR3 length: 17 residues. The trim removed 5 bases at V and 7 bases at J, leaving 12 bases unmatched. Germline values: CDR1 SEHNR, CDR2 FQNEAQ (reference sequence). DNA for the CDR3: TGTGCCAGCAGCCGGGGACTAGCGGGAGGTGCCTACGGGGAGCAGTACTTC. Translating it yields CASSRGLAGGAYGEQYF.

CDR3 bases: TGTGCCATCAGTGAGTCGGGGGAGGTAGTCACTGAAGCTTTCTTT. This codes for CAISESGEVVTEAFF. V usage is TRBV10-3 and J usage is TRBJ1-1; D is perhaps TRBD1 (5 bases). Trimming shortened V by 0 bases and J by 4 bases, and 12 bases separated the two germline ends. Germline V CDR1 and CDR2: ENHRY, SYGVKD. This CDR3 has 15 amino acids.

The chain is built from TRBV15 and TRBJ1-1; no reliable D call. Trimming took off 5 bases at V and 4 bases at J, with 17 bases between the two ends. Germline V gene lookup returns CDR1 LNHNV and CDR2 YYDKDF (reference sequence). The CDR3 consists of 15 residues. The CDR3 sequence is CATSLPGEVGTEAFF. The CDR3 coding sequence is TGTGCCACCAGCCTCCCCGGAGAAGTGGGCACTGAAGCTTTCTTT.

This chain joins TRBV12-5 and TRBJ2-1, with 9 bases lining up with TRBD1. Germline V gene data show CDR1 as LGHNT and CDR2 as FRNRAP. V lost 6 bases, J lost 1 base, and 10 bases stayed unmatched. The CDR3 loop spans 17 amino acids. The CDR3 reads CASGPGQGGPSYNEQFF. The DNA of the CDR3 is TGTGCTAGTGGCCCGGGACAGGGTGGTCCGTCCTACAATGAGCAGTTCTTC.

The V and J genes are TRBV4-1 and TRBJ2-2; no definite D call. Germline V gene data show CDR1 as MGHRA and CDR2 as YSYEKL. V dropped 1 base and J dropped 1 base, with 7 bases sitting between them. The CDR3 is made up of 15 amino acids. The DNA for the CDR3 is TGCGCCAGCAGCCAAGCGGCGGTGAACACCGGGGAGCTGTTTTTT. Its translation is CASSQAAVNTGELFF.

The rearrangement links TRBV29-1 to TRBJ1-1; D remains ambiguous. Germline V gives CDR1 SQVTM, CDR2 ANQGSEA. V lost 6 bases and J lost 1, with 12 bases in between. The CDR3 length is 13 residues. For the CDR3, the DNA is TGCAGCGTGGACGTGGGGAGGAACACTGAAGCTTTCTTT. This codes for CSVDVGRNTEAFF.

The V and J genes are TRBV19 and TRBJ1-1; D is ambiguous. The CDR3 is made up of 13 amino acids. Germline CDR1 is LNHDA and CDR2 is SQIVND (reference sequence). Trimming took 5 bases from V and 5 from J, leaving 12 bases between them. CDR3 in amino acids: CASSEVGGTEAFF. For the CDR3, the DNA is TGTGCCAGTAGTGAGGTAGGTGGGACTGAAGCTTTCTTT.

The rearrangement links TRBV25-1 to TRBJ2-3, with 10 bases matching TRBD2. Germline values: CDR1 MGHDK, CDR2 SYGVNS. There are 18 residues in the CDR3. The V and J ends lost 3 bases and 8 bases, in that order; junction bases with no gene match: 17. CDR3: CASSDVAVLAGTSGTQYF. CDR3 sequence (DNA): TGTGCCAGCAGTGATGTCGCGGTACTAGCGGGAACGAGCGGTACGCAGTATTTT. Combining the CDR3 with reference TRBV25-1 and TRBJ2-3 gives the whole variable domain EADIYQTPRYLVIGTGKKITLECSQTMGHDKMYWYQQDPGMELHLIHYSYGVNSTEKGDLSSESTVSRIRTEHFPLTLESARPSHTSQYLCASSDVAVLAGTSGTQYFGPGTRLTVL.

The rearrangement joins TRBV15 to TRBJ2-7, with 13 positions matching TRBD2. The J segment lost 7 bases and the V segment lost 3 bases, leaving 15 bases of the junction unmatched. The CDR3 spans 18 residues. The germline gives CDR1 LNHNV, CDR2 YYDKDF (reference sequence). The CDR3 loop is CATSSGTSGAAPHSEQYF. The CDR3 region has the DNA TGTGCCACCAGCAGTGGGACTAGCGGGGCGGCGCCCCACTCGGAGCAGTACTTC. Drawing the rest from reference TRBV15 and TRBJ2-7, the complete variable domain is DAMVIQNPRYQVTQFGKPVTLSCSQTLNHNVMYWYQQKSSQAPKLLFHYYDKDFNNEADTPDNFQSRRPNTSFCFLDIRSPGLGDTAMYLCATSSGTSGAAPHSEQYFGPGTRLTVT.

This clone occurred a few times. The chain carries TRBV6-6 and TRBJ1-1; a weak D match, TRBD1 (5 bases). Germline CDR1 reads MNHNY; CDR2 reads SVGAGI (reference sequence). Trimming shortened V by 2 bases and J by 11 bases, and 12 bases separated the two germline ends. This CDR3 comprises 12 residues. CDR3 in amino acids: CASSYTTARAFF. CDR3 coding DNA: TGTGCCAGCAGTTACACGACAGCTAGGGCTTTCTTT.

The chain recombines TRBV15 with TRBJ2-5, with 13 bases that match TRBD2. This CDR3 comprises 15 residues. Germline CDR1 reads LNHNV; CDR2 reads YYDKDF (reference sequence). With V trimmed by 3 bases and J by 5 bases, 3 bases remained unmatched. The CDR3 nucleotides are TGTGCCACCAGCAGGGGACTAGCGGGGCAGGAGACCCAGTACTTC. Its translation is CATSRGLAGQETQYF.

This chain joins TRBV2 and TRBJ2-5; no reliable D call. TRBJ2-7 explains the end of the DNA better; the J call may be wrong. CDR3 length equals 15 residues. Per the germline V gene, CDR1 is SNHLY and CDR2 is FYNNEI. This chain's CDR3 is CASSEMVNPSYEQYF. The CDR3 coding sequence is TGTGCCAGCAGTGAGATGGTCAACCCCTCCTACGAGCAGTACTTC.

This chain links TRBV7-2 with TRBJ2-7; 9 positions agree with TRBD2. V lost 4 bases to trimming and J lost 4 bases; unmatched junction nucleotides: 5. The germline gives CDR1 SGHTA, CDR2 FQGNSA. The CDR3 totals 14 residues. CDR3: CASSSPSGTYEQYF. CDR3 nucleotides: TGTGCCAGCAGCTCCCCTAGCGGGACTTACGAGCAGTACTTC.

The CDR3 loop is CASRLGTGYGYTF. The CDR3 coding sequence is TGTGCCAGCAGACTCGGGACAGGGTATGGCTACACCTTC. The chain carries TRBV6-4 and TRBJ1-2, with TRBD1 matching 9 bases. The germline V gene has CDR1 MRHNA and CDR2 SNTAGT. CDR3 size: 13 residues. J lost 5 bases, V lost 6 bases, and 4 bases had no gene match.

The CDR3 region has the DNA TGTGCCAGCAGCGGCACCCGGACTAGCGGCCCCCAATGGGATACGCAGTATTTT. It specifies CASSGTRTSGPQWDTQYF. The chain is built from TRBV9 and TRBJ2-3; 10 positions match TRBD2. In germline, CDR1 is SGDLS, CDR2 YYNGEE. This CDR3 is built from 18 residues. Trimming took 3 bases from V and 6 from J; bases not matched to a gene: 16. Complete variable domain (other parts from reference TRBV9 and TRBJ2-3): DSGVTQTPKHLITATGQRVTLRCSPRSGDLSVYWYQQSLDQGLQFLIQYYNGEERAKGNILERFSAQQFPDLHSELNLSSLELGDSALYFCASSGTRTSGPQWDTQYFGPGTRLTVL.

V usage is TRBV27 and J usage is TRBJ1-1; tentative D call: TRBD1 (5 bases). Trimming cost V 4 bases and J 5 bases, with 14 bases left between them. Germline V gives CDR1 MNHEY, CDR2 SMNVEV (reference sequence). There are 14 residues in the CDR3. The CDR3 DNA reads TGTGCCAGCAGTTCTATTCAAAAGGGGACTGAAGCTTTCTTT. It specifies CASSSIQKGTEAFF.

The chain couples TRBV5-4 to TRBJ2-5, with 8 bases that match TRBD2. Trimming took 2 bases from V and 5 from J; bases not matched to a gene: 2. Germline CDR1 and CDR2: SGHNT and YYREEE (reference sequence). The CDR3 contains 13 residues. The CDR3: CASSLAGAETQYF. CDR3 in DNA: TGTGCCAGCAGCTTAGCGGGGGCGGAGACCCAGTACTTC.

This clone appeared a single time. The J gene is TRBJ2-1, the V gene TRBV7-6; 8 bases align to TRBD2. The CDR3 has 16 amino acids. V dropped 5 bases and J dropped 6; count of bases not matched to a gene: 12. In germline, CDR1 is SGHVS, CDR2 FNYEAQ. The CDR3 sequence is CASSAPGRGAGNEQFF. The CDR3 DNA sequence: TGTGCCAGCAGCGCCCCCGGGCGGGGGGCCGGCAATGAGCAGTTCTTC.

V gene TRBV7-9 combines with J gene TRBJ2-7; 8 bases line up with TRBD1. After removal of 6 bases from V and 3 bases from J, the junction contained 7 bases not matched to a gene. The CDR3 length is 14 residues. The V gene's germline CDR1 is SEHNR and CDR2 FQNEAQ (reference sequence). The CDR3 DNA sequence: TGTGCCAGCAGGCCCCAGGGGGCAGGCTACGAGCAGTACTTC. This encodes CASRPQGAGYEQYF.

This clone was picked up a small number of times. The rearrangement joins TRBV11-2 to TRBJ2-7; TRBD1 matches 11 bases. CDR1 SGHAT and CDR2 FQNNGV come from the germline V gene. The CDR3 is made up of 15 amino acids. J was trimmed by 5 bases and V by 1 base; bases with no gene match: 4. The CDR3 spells CASSLVRTGGHEQYF. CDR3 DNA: TGTGCCAGCAGCTTAGTCCGGACAGGGGGCCACGAGCAGTACTTC.

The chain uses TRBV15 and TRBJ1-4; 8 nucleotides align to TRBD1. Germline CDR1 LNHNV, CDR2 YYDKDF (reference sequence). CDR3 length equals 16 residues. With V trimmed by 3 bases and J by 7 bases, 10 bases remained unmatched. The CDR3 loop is CATSRDRVEVGEKLFF. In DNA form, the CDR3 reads TGTGCCACCAGCAGGGACAGGGTCGAGGTTGGTGAAAAACTGTTTTTT. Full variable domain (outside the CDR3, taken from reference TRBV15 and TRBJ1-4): DAMVIQNPRYQVTQFGKPVTLSCSQTLNHNVMYWYQQKSSQAPKLLFHYYDKDFNNEADTPDNFQSRRPNTSFCFLDIRSPGLGDTAMYLCATSRDRVEVGEKLFFGSGTQLSVL.

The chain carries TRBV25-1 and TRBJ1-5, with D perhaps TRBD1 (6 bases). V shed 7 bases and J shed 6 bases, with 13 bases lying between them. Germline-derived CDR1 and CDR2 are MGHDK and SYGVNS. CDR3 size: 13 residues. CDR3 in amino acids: CASTGEGGQPQHF. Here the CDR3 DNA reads TGTGCCAGCACCGGGGAAGGGGGTCAGCCCCAGCATTTT.

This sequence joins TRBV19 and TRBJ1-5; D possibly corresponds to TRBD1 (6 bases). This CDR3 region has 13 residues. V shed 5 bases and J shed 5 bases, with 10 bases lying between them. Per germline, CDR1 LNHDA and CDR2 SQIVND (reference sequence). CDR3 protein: CASSLQGYQPQHF. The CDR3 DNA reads TGTGCCAGTAGTTTACAGGGCTATCAGCCCCAGCATTTT. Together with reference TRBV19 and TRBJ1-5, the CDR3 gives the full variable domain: DGGITQSPKYLFRKEGQNVTLSCEQNLNHDAMYWYRQDPGQGLRLIYYSQIVNDFQKGDIAEGYSVSREKKESFPLTVTSAQKNPTAFYLCASSLQGYQPQHFGDGTRLSIL.

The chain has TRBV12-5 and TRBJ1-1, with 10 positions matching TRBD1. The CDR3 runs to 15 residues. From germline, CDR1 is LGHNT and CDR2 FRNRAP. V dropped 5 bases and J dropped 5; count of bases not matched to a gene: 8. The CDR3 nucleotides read TGTGCTAGTGGTCCAAGACAGGGGGCGAGGACTGAAGCTTTCTTT. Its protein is CASGPRQGARTEAFF.

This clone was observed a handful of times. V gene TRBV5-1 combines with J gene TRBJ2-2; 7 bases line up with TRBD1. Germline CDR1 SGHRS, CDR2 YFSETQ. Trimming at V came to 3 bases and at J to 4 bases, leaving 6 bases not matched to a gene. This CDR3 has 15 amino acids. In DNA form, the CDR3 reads TGCGCCAGCAGCTCGGACGGGACAGTCACCGGGGAGCTGTTTTTT. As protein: CASSSDGTVTGELFF.

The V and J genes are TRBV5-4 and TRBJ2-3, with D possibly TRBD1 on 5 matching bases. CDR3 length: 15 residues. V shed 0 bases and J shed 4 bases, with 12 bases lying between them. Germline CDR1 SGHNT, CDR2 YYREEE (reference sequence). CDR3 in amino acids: CASSLAEGAADTQYF. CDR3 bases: TGTGCCAGCAGCTTGGCCGAAGGGGCAGCAGATACGCAGTATTTT.

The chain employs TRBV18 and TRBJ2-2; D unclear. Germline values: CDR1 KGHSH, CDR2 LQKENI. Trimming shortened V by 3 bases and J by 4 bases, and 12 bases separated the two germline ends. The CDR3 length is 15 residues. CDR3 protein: CASSPGSRSTGELFF. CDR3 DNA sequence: TGTGCCAGCTCACCCGGGTCGCGAAGCACCGGGGAGCTGTTTTTT.

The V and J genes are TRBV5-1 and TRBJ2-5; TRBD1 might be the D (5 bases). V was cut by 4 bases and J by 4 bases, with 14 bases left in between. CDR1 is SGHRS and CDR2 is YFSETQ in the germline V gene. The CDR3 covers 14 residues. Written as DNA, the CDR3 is TGCGCCAGCAGCCTTGCAGGGATAAGAGAGACCCAGTACTTC. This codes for CASSLAGIRETQYF.